This is a list of T cell receptor beta chains from one sample in a study of blood T cell repertoires in COVID-19. Clones were read by immunoSEQ multiplex PCR, and TCRdb kept only the in-frame ones, dropping some. Of approximately 530,000 clones listed, less than 90% were seen once; the top ten hold roughly 8.3%. Sequences were obtained from peripheral blood. The receptors stem from a woman in her fifties or sixties with COVID-19, enrolled during active disease. CDR3s leave out the opening cysteine and the closing phenylalanine or tryptophan. Each record gives: V gene, J gene, CDR3 protein.

>TRBV9|TRBJ1-2
ASSRDRAGDDGYT
>TRBV5-1|TRBJ2-1
ASSPGQGGEQF
>TRBV28|TRBJ1-5
ASSFYTPDRDNQPQH
>TRBV12-5|TRBJ2-7
ASGLVVQPYEQY
>TRBV27|TRBJ2-1
ASSLAGLYNEQF
>TRBV7-2|TRBJ1-1
ASSLVGGNTEAF
>TRBV5-1|TRBJ2-3
ASSLGLAGPDTQY
>TRBV7-8|TRBJ2-2
ASSLTGANTGELF
>TRBV9|TRBJ2-7
ASSVDPTGGGYEQY
>TRBV29-1|TRBJ1-1
SVERGRMNTEAF
>TRBV4-2|TRBJ2-1
ASSPPSYNEQF
>TRBV24-1|TRBJ2-5
ATSDLSGGKETQY
>TRBV12-5|TRBJ1-2
ASGLGQGNYGYT
>TRBV5-6|TRBJ2-7
ASSPPTGESNYEQY
>TRBV28|TRBJ2-7
ASTLGPGYEQY